Listed below are T cell receptor beta chains from one sample, sequenced in a study of blood T cell repertoires in COVID-19. Produced via immunoSEQ multiplex PCR; TCRdb's table is partial and in-frame only. Of around 200,000 clones listed, around 80% are singletons. Sequenced sample: peripheral blood. Receptors originate from a woman between 45 and 60 years old with acute or convalescent COVID-19. Both conserved end residues are part of each CDR3. A D gene is named only where the DNA matches it firmly. Size tells how often a clone was seen (once, few, many) or the class of an expanded clone, and some rows leave it out.

length	V	size	D	J	DNA	CDR3
14	TRBV19	few	.	TRBJ1-1	TGTGCCAGTAGCCCTACGTGGAGTAACACTGAAGCTTTCTTT	CASSPTWSNTEAFF
15	TRBV11-2	few	TRBD1	TRBJ1-1	TGTGCCAGCAGCCCGCCCGACAGGGGTTCTTCTGAAGCTTTCTTT	CASSPPDRGSSEAFF
15	TRBV6-1	.	.	TRBJ1-3	TGTGCCAGCAGTGATGGGGCCTACTCTGGAAACACCATATATTTT	CASSDGAYSGNTIYF
18	TRBV11-2	.	TRBD2	TRBJ2-2	TGTGCCAGCAGCATACGGCTAGCGGGAGCCACGAACACCGGGGAGCTGTTTTTT	CASSIRLAGATNTGELFF
16	TRBV3-1/TRBV3-2	.	TRBD1	TRBJ2-3	TGTGCCAGCAGCCAACCAGGGGGTACTTTCACAGATACGCAGTATTTT	CASSQPGGTFTDTQYF
16	TRBV4-2	once	TRBD2	TRBJ2-1	TGTGCCAGCAGCCAAGAGGGGGGACTACTTCCGGGGGAGCAGTTCTTC	CASSQEGGLLPGEQFF
14	TRBV5-5	.	.	TRBJ2-5	TGTGCCAGCAGCCTGCGAAGAAACCAAGAGACCCAGTACTTC	CASSLRRNQETQYF
13	TRBV19	once	.	TRBJ1-4	TGTGCCAGTAGTCCCTCGCGAGGTGAAAAACTGTTTTTT	CASSPSRGEKLFF
14	TRBV2	.	TRBD2	TRBJ2-1	TGTGCCAGCAGCAGCGGGAGAATGAGGGATGAGCAGTTCTTC	CASSSGRMRDEQFF
17	TRBV11-2	once	.	TRBJ2-1	TGTGCCAGCAGCCCAACCCCCCCGGGGAGCTCCTACAATGAGCAGTTCTTC	CASSPTPPGSSYNEQFF
15	TRBV30	.	TRBD1	TRBJ2-7	TGTGCCTGGAGCCGTACAGGGACAGGGACCTACGAGCAGTACTTC	CAWSRTGTGTYEQYF
18	TRBV14	.	TRBD1	TRBJ2-5	TGTGCCAGCAGCCAAGCCGGACAGGGCATCAGTAGGAAAGAGACCCAGTACTTC	CASSQAGQGISRKETQYF
12	TRBV6-5	.	.	TRBJ2-1	TGTGCCAGCAGTCTCGACTTTAATGAGCAGTTCTTC	CASSLDFNEQFF
12	TRBV18	.	.	TRBJ1-4	TGTGCCAGCTCACCACCGAAAGGGGAACTGTTTTTT	CASSPPKGELFF
16	TRBV5-1	few	TRBD2	TRBJ2-2	TGCGCCAGCAGCTCCGGGACTAGCGGGGGCGCCCGGGAGCTGTTTTTT	CASSSGTSGGARELFF
15	TRBV27	.	TRBD1	TRBJ2-4	TGTGCCAGCAGTTTCCAAGGACAGGGGGTAAACATTCAGTACTTC	CASSFQGQGVNIQYF
11	TRBV20-1	.	.	TRBJ2-7	TGCAGTGCTAATAGTGCCTACGAGCAGTACTTC	CSANSAYEQYF
14	TRBV9	.	TRBD2	TRBJ2-3	TGTGCCAGCACGGCGGGAGGGAGCACAGATACGCAGTATTTT	CASTAGGSTDTQYF
16	TRBV19	.	TRBD2	TRBJ2-5	TGTGCCAGTAGTATAGGTGGGACTAGCGGGCAAGAGACCCAGTACTTC	CASSIGGTSGQETQYF
16	TRBV11-2	.	TRBD2	TRBJ2-2	TGTGCCAGCAGTCGGGGACTAGCGGCGAACACCGGGGAGCTGTTTTTT	CASSRGLAANTGELFF
18	TRBV7-6	.	TRBD1	TRBJ2-2	TGTGCCAGCAGCTTTAGCCTACACGGGACAGGGCGCACCGGGGAGCTGTTTTTT	CASSFSLHGTGRTGELFF
14	TRBV5-1	.	TRBD1	TRBJ2-1	TGCGCCAGTAATCCGGGACAGGGTAACGATGAGCAGTTCTTC	CASNPGQGNDEQFF
16	TRBV5-1	.	TRBD1	TRBJ1-2	TGCGCCAGCAGCCCATCGAGACAGGGGAGGGGGTATGGCTACACCTTC	CASSPSRQGRGYGYTF
18	TRBV13	.	TRBD2	TRBJ2-7	TGTGCCAGCAGCCCGGGAGGGGGACTAGCGGGTCCCTCCTACGAGCAGTACTTC	CASSPGGGLAGPSYEQYF
14	TRBV19	.	.	TRBJ2-7	TGTGCCAGTAGTACGGGACAAGCCACCTACGAGCAGTACTTC	CASSTGQATYEQYF
16	TRBV3-1/TRBV3-2	.	.	TRBJ1-5	TGTGCCAGCAGCCAAGGAGAAGTTGTCAGCAATCAGCCCCAGCATTTT	CASSQGEVVSNQPQHF
15	TRBV19	.	.	TRBJ2-1	TGTGCCAGTAGTATCCGCGCTAGCTCCTACAATGAGCAGTTCTTC	CASSIRASSYNEQFF
15	TRBV3-1/TRBV3-2	.	TRBD2	TRBJ2-3	TGTGCCAGCAGCACTAGCGGGAGGGCCGCAGATACGCAGTATTTT	CASSTSGRAADTQYF
13	TRBV29-1	few	TRBD2	TRBJ2-2	TGCAGCGTTCGGACTAGCGGGCCCGGGGAGCTGTTTTTT	CSVRTSGPGELFF
14	TRBV4-1	.	TRBD1	TRBJ2-5	TGCGCCAGCAGCTGGGGACAGGGGTACGAGACCCAGTACTTC	CASSWGQGYETQYF
14	TRBV28	.	TRBD1	TRBJ1-5	TGTGCCAGCGCCGGACAGGGCGGGAGTCAGCCCCAGCATTTT	CASAGQGGSQPQHF
12	TRBV12-3/TRBV12-4	few	.	TRBJ2-1	TGTGCCAGCAGCCCTAGGACTGCCGATAAGTTCTTC	CASSPRTADKFF
15	TRBV10-3	.	.	TRBJ2-3	TGTGCCATCAGTGGCGAGGGAAGAGGGACAGATACGCAGTATTTT	CAISGEGRGTDTQYF
15	TRBV6-5	few	TRBD1	TRBJ1-1	TGTGCCAGCAGCTCCGACCGGACAGGTTCAATATCAGCTTTCTTT	CASSSDRTGSISAFF
13	TRBV5-1	.	.	TRBJ2-1	TGCGCCAGCAGCTTATATTCAGGAAATGAGCAGTTCTTC	CASSLYSGNEQFF
14	TRBV30	.	.	TRBJ1-2	TGTGCCTGGAGTGACCTCCATCTCGGCTATGGCTACACCTTC	CAWSDLHLGYGYTF
14	TRBV9	.	.	TRBJ1-2	TGTGCCAGCAGCGAAGCGACGGCTAACTATGGCTACACCTTC	CASSEATANYGYTF
15	TRBV2	.	TRBD1	TRBJ2-3	TGTGCCAGCAGTGCAAGGGGGCGCGGCACAGATACGCAGTATTTT	CASSARGRGTDTQYF
15	TRBV19	.	TRBD1	TRBJ2-5	TGTGCCAGTAGTATCCGGGACAGGGACCAAGAGACCCAGTACTTC	CASSIRDRDQETQYF
13	TRBV27	.	.	TRBJ1-3	TGTGCCAGCAGTTCAGGGGTCGGAAACACCATATATTTT	CASSSGVGNTIYF
13	TRBV6-5	.	TRBD1	TRBJ2-7	TGTGCCATCAGGACAGGGGGTGTCTACGAGCAGTACTTC	CAIRTGGVYEQYF
14	TRBV5-4	.	.	TRBJ1-2	TGTGCCAGCAGGTCATGGGGCTCTAACTATGGCTACACCTTC	CASRSWGSNYGYTF
15	TRBV19	.	TRBD1	TRBJ1-5	TGTGCCAGTAGTACCGGGACAGCTAGCAATCAGCCCCAGCATTTT	CASSTGTASNQPQHF
13	TRBV5-6	.	.	TRBJ1-1	TGTGCCAGCAGCTTAAATAGGGGCCCTGGAGCTTTCTTT	CASSLNRGPGAFF